The rows below give T cell receptor beta chains drawn from one sample of a study of shared clonotypes between healthy human individuals. The assay was immunoSEQ multiplex PCR, and TCRdb's table has in-frame clones only and misses some. The table has 950,000 to 1,100,000 clones, more than 75% seen once; the top ten hold under 0.8%. Material: memory CD4+ T cells from PBMCs. The receptors shown here come from a young man in good health. Some clones in this sample may be carry-over from other donors' samples. The CDR3 runs from the conserved cysteine through the conserved F or W.

V gene: TRBV7-3
J gene: TRBJ1-4
CDR3 protein: CASSLTPGQKLFF

V gene: TRBV10-3
J gene: TRBJ2-1
CDR3 protein: CAITADSYNEQFF

V gene: TRBV7-2
J gene: TRBJ1-1
CDR3 protein: CASSIQEGTEAFF

V gene: TRBV5-1
J gene: TRBJ2-7
CDR3 protein: CASSLASGSAYEQYF

V gene: TRBV19
J gene: TRBJ1-5
CDR3 protein: CASSIGQFNQPQHF

V gene: TRBV15
J gene: TRBJ2-1
CDR3 protein: CATSRGQEFGDEQFF

V gene: TRBV4-3
J gene: TRBJ1-1
CDR3 protein: CASSQDRAKAFF

V gene: TRBV28
J gene: TRBJ2-5
CDR3 protein: CASSGGRETQYF

V gene: TRBV2
J gene: TRBJ1-4
CDR3 protein: CASRYRGGQFF

V gene: TRBV19
J gene: TRBJ1-1
CDR3 protein: CASLLNTEAFF

V gene: TRBV6-1
J gene: TRBJ2-2
CDR3 protein: CASTRGDTNTGELFF

V gene: TRBV10-3
J gene: TRBJ2-1
CDR3 protein: CAISEGWENEQFF

V gene: TRBV28
J gene: TRBJ1-2
CDR3 protein: CASSPLLGSPGYTF

V gene: TRBV4-3
J gene: TRBJ1-4
CDR3 protein: CASSQDRAGGREKLFF

V gene: TRBV2
J gene: TRBJ2-6
CDR3 protein: CANLRDTYSGANVLTF

V gene: TRBV9
J gene: TRBJ2-1
CDR3 protein: CASSVVVGGWDNEQFF

V gene: TRBV28
J gene: TRBJ2-3
CDR3 protein: CASSPDRGKGTDTQYF

V gene: TRBV7-3
J gene: TRBJ2-2
CDR3 protein: CASSLSAPSGELFF

V gene: TRBV5-4
J gene: TRBJ2-1
CDR3 protein: CASSPYSGAYNEQFF

V gene: TRBV7-9
J gene: TRBJ1-1
CDR3 protein: CASSKASWGTEAFF

V gene: TRBV7-2
J gene: TRBJ2-7
CDR3 protein: CASRSDRSISYEQYF

V gene: TRBV6-1
J gene: TRBJ1-1
CDR3 protein: CASRERNTEAFF

V gene: TRBV9
J gene: TRBJ2-3
CDR3 protein: CASSPGQPTDTQYF

V gene: TRBV5-1
J gene: TRBJ2-3
CDR3 protein: CASSLNSAPDTQYF